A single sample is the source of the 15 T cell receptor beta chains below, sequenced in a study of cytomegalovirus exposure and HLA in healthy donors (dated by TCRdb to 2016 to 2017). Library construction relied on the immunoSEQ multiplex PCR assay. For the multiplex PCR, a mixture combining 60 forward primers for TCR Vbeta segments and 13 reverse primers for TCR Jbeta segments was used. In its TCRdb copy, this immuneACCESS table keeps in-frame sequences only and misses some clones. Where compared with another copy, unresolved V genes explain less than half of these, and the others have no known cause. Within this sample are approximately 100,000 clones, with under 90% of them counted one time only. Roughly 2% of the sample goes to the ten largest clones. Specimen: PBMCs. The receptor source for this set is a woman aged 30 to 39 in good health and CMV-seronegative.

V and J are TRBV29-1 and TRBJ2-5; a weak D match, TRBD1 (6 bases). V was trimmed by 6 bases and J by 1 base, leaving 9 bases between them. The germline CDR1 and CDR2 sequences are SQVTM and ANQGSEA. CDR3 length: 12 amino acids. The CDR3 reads CSVGHLQETQYF. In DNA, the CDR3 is TGCAGCGTGGGACACCTCCAAGAGACCCAGTACTTC.

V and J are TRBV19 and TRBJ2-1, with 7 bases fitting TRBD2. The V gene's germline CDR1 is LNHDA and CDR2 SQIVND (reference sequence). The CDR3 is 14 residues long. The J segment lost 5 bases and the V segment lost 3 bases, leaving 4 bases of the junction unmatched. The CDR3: CASSMRERDNEQFF. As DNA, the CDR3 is TGTGCCAGTAGTATGCGGGAGCGAGACAATGAGCAGTTCTTC.

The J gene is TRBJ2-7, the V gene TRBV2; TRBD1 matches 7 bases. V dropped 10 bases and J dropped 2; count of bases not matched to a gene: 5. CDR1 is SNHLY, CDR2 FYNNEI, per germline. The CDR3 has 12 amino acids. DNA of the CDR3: TGTGCCACCGGGACAGAAACCTACGAGCAGTACTTC. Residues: CATGTETYEQYF. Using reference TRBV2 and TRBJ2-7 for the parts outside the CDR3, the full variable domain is EPEVTQTPSHQVTQMGQEVILRCVPISNHLYFYWYRQILGQKVEFLVSFYNNEISEKSEIFDDQFSVERPDGSNFTLKIRSTKLEDSAMYFCATGTETYEQYFGPGTRLTVT.

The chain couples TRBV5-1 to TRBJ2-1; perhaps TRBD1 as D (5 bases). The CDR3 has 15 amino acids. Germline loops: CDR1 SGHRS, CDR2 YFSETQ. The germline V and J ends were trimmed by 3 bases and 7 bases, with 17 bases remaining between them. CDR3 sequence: CASSSGSNTGNEQFF. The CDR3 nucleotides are TGCGCCAGCAGCTCAGGAAGTAATACAGGAAATGAGCAGTTCTTC.

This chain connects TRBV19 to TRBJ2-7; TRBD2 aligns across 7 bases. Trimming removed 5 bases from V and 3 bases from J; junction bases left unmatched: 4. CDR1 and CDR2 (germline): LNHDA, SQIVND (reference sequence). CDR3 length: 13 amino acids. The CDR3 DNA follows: TGTGCCAGTAGTCTCGAGCGGGGCTACGAGCAGTACTTC. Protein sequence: CASSLERGYEQYF. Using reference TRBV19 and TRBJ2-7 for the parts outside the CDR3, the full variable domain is DGGITQSPKYLFRKEGQNVTLSCEQNLNHDAMYWYRQDPGQGLRLIYYSQIVNDFQKGDIAEGYSVSREKKESFPLTVTSAQKNPTAFYLCASSLERGYEQYFGPGTRLTVT.

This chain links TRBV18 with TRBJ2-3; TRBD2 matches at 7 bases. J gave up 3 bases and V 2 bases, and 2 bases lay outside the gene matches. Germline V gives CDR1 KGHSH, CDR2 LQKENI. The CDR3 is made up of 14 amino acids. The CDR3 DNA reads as TGTGCCAGCTCACCAGGCGGGAGAACAGATACGCAGTATTTT. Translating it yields CASSPGGRTDTQYF.

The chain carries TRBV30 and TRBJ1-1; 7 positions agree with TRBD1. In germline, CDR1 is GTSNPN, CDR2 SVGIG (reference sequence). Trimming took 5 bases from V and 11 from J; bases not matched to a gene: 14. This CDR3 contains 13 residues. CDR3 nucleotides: TGTGCCTGGGCTTCCGGGACAGTTGGCCCGGCTTTCTTT. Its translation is CAWASGTVGPAFF.

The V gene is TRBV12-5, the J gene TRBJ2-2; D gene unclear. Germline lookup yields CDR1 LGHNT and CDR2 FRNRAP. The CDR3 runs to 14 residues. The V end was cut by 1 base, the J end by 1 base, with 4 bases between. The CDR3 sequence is CASGLGENTGELFF. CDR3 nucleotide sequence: TGTGCTAGTGGTTTGGGAGAGAACACCGGGGAGCTGTTTTTT.

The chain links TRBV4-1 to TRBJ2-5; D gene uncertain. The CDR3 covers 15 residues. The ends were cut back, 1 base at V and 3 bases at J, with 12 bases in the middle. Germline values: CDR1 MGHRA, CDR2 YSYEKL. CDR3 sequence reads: CASSQGAVQEETQYF. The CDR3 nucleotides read TGCGCCAGCAGCCAAGGAGCAGTTCAGGAAGAGACCCAGTACTTC.

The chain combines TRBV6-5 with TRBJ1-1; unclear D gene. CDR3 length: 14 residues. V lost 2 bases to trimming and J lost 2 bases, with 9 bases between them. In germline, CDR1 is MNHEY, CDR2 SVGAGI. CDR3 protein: CASSYGDFNTEAFF. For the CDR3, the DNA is TGTGCCAGCAGTTACGGAGACTTCAACACTGAAGCTTTCTTT.

CDR3 in DNA: TGTGCCAGCAGCTTTTTCGGGGGGAATGAGCAGTTCTTC. Translation gives CASSFFGGNEQFF. The chain recombines TRBV11-2 with TRBJ2-1; TRBD2 agrees at 7 bases. CDR3 length: 13 residues. CDR1 SGHAT and CDR2 FQNNGV come from the germline V gene. The trim removed 3 bases at V and 7 bases at J, leaving 3 bases unmatched. The full variable domain, with the rest looked up from reference TRBV11-2 and TRBJ2-1, is EAGVAQSPRYKIIEKRQSVAFWCNPISGHATLYWYQQILGQGPKLLIQFQNNGVVDDSQLPKDRFSAERLKGVDSTLKIQPAKLEDSAVYLCASSFFGGNEQFFGPGTRLTVL.

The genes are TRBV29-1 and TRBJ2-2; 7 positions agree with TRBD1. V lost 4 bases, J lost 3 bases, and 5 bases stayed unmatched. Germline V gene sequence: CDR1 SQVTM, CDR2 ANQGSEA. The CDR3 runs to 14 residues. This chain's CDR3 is CSVGVGTDTGELFF. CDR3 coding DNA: TGCAGCGTTGGGGTTGGGACAGACACCGGGGAGCTGTTTTTT.

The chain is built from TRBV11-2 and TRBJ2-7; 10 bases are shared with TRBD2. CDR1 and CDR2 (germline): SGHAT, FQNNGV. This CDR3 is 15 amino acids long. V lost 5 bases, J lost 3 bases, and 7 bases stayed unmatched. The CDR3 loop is CASSPGTSAFYEQYF. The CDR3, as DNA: TGTGCCAGCAGCCCCGGGACTAGCGCTTTCTACGAGCAGTACTTC.

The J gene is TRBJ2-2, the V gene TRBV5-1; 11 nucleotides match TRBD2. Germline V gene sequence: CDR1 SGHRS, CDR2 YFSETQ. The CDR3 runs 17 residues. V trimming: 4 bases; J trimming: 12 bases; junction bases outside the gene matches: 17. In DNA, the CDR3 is TGCGCCAGCAGCGCAGATCGGACTAGCGGGCCTAATGGGCAGCTGTTTTTT. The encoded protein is CASSADRTSGPNGQLFF.

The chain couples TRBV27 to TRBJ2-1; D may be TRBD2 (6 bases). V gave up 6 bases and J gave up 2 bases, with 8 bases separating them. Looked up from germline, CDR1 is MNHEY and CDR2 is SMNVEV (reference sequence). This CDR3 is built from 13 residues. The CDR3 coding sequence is TGTGCCAGCAGCGGGAGTGCCTACAATGAGCAGTTCTTC. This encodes CASSGSAYNEQFF.